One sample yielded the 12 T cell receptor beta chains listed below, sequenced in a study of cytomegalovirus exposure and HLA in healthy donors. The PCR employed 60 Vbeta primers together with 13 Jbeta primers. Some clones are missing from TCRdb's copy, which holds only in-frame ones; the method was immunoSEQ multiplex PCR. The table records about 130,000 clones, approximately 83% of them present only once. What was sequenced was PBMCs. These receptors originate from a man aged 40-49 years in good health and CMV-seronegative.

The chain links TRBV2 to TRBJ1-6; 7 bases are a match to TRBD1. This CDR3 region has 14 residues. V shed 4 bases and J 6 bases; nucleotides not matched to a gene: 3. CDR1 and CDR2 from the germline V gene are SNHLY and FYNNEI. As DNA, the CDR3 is TGTGCCAGCAGTGCCCGGGACAGTAATTCACCCCTCCACTTT. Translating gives CASSARDSNSPLHF. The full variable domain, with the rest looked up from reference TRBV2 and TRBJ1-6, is EPEVTQTPSHQVTQMGQEVILRCVPISNHLYFYWYRQILGQKVEFLVSFYNNEISEKSEIFDDQFSVERPDGSNFTLKIRSTKLEDSAMYFCASSARDSNSPLHFGNGTRLTVT.

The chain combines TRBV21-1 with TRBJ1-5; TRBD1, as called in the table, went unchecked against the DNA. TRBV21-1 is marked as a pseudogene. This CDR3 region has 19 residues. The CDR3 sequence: CASSKGRRAGGLSNQPQHF. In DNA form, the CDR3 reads TGTGCCAGCAGCAAAGGAAGGAGGGCAGGGGGTTTGAGCAATCAGCCCCAGCATTTT.

Written as DNA, the CDR3 is TGTGCCTGGAGATCTAACGGGGGGGCCTATGGCTACACCTTC. The encoded protein is CAWRSNGGAYGYTF. The chain links TRBV30 to TRBJ1-2; tentatively, D is TRBD1 (6 bases). The ends were cut back, 3 bases at V and 4 bases at J, with 15 bases in the middle. Germline V gene data show CDR1 as GTSNPN and CDR2 as SVGIG (reference sequence). The CDR3 totals 14 residues.

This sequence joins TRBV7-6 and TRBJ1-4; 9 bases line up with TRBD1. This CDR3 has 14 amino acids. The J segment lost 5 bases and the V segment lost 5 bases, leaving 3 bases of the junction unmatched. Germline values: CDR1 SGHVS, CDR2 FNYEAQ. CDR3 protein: CASSRQGGNEKLFF. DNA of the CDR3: TGTGCCAGCAGCCGACAGGGGGGGAATGAAAAACTGTTTTTT. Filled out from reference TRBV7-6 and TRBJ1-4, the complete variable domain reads GAGVSQSPRYKVTKRGQDVALRCDPISGHVSLYWYRQALGQGPEFLTYFNYEAQQDKSGLPNDRFSAERPEGSISTLTIQRTEQRDSAMYRCASSRQGGNEKLFFGSGTQLSVL.

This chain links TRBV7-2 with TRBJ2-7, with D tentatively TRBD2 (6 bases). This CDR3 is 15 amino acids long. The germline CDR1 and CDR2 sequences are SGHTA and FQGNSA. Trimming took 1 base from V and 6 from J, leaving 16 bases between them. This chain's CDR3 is CASSLVSGISGEQYF. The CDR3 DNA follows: TGTGCCAGCAGCTTAGTAAGTGGCATTAGCGGCGAGCAGTACTTC.

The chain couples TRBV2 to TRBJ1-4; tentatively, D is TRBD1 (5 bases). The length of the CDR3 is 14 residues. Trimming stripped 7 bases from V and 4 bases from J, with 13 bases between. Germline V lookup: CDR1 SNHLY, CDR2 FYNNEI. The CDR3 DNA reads TGTGCCAGCACCGACAGCTCGCTTAATGAAAAACTGTTTTTT. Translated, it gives CASTDSSLNEKLFF.

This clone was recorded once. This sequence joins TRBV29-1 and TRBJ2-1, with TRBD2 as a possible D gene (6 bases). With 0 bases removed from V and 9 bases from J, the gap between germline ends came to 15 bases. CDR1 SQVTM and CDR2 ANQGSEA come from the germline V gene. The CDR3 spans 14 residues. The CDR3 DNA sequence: TGCAGCGTTGAAGATTATTATGGAGGGAGTGAGCAGTTCTTC. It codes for CSVEDYYGGSEQFF.

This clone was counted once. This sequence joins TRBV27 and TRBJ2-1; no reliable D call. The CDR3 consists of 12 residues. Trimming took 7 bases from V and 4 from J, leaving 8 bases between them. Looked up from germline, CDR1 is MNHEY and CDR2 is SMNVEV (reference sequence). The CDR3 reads CASTSLYNEQFF. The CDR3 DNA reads TGTGCCAGCACAAGCCTGTACAATGAGCAGTTCTTC.

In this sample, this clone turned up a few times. The CDR3 DNA follows: TGTGCCAGCCATTCAATCAGGGGGCGCGCTGAAGCTTTCTTT. Protein: CASHSIRGRAEAFF. This rearrangement joins TRBV28 to TRBJ1-1; 8 nucleotides align to TRBD1. V was clipped by 8 bases and J by 6 bases; unmatched bases: 11. Germline V CDR1 and CDR2: MDHEN, SYDVKM. The CDR3 consists of 14 residues.

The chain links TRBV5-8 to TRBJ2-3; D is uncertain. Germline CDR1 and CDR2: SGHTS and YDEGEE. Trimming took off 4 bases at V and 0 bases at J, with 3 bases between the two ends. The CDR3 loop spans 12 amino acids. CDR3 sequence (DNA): TGTGCCAGCAGCCTTAGCACAGATACGCAGTATTTT. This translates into CASSLSTDTQYF.

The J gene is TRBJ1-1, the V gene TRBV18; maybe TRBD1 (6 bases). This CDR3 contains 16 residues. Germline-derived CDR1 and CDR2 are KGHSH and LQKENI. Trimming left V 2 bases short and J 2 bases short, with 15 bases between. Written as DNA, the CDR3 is TGTGCCAGCTCACCAACACGAGGGACATCAAACACTGAAGCTTTCTTT. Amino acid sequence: CASSPTRGTSNTEAFF.

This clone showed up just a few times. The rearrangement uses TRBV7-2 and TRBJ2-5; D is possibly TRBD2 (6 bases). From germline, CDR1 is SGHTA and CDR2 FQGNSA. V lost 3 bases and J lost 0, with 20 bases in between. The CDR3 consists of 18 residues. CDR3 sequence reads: CASSFSDWTTADQETQYF. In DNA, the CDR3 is TGTGCCAGCAGCTTCTCGGATTGGACTACCGCGGACCAAGAGACCCAGTACTTC. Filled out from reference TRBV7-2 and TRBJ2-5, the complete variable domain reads GAGVSQSPSNKVTEKGKDVELRCDPISGHTALYWYRQSLGQGLEFLIYFQGNSAPDKSGLPSDRFSAERTGGSVSTLTIQRTQQEDSAVYLCASSFSDWTTADQETQYFGPGTRLLVL.